Shown below are 18 T cell receptor beta chains from a single sample sequenced in a study of beta chain features in type 1 diabetes. The investigators reverse transcribed all of the isolated RNA, so they sequenced expressed TCRB transcripts. Generated by immunoSEQ multiplex PCR, the TCRdb table keeps only in-frame clones and is missing some. The table shows about 180,000 clones, with about 13% occurring only once. The specimen sequenced was central memory CD4+ T cells from blood. Every receptor here comes from a young woman in good health.

The rearrangement joins TRBV9 to TRBJ2-3, with 10 positions matching TRBD2. Germline CDR1 reads SGDLS; CDR2 reads YYNGEE. The CDR3 contains 17 residues. The V gene end was trimmed by 3 bases and the J gene end by 4 bases; junction bases not matched to a gene: 11. The CDR3 DNA reads TGTGCCAGCAGCGCGTCGCAACTAGCGGGAATTTCAGATACGCAGTATTTT. Amino acid sequence: CASSASQLAGISDTQYF.

The table lists this clone with a few counts. The V and J genes are TRBV7-8 and TRBJ1-5, with 9 bases that match TRBD1. J was trimmed by 6 bases and V by 3 bases; bases with no gene match: 6. CDR1 is SGHVS and CDR2 is FQNEAQ in the germline V gene. This CDR3 spans 15 amino acids. For the CDR3, the DNA is TGTGCCAGCAGCTTGGGGACAGGGCAGGGTCAGCCCCAGCATTTT. Its translation: CASSLGTGQGQPQHF.

This clone was counted between two and nine times. V is TRBV9 and J is TRBJ2-2; D perhaps matches TRBD2 (6 bases). Germline values: CDR1 SGDLS, CDR2 YYNGEE. V was clipped by 4 bases and J by 4 bases, with 17 bases between them. The CDR3 totals 16 residues. The CDR3 spells CASSPRQTSPTGELFF. In DNA, the CDR3 is TGTGCCAGCAGCCCCAGGCAGACTAGTCCCACCGGGGAGCTGTTTTTT.

V gene TRBV5-1 combines with J gene TRBJ2-7, with D unresolved. V was trimmed by 3 bases and J by 2 bases, leaving 9 bases between them. The germline gives CDR1 SGHRS, CDR2 YFSETQ. This CDR3 comprises 13 residues. CDR3 loop: CASSSRTAYEQYF. In nucleotides, the CDR3 is TGCGCCAGCAGCTCCCGTACGGCCTACGAGCAGTACTTC.

V is TRBV23-1 and J is TRBJ2-3; 7 bases line up with TRBD2. TRBV23-1 is an open reading frame, and its role is uncertain. The CDR3 extends over 15 amino acids. Trimming took 4 bases from V and 5 from J; bases not matched to a gene: 9. DNA of the CDR3: TGCGCCAGCAGTCTGTCCCAGCGGGAAAGAGATACGCAGTATTTT. This codes for CASSLSQRERDTQYF.

The table lists this clone with a few counts. The chain has TRBV6-1 and TRBJ2-2, with unresolved D. The CDR3 runs to 13 residues. V was shortened by 7 bases and J by 1 base, with 7 bases between the two germline ends. CDR1 and CDR2 from the germline V gene are MNHNS and SASEGT. CDR3 protein: CASMSGNTGELFF. Here the CDR3 DNA reads TGTGCCAGCATGTCAGGGAACACCGGGGAGCTGTTTTTT.

There are a few counts of this clone. The rearrangement uses TRBV29-1 and TRBJ1-1, with a possible D match to TRBD1 (5 bases). The CDR3 extends over 13 amino acids. Germline CDR1 reads SQVTM; CDR2 reads ANQGSEA. Trimming left V 4 bases short and J 1 base short, with 10 bases between. This chain's CDR3 is CSVARQGNTEAFF. The DNA of the CDR3 is TGCAGCGTTGCTCGCCAGGGGAACACTGAAGCTTTCTTT.

V gene TRBV5-1 combines with J gene TRBJ2-1; 9 bases line up with TRBD1. CDR3 length equals 16 residues. Trimming cost V 1 base and J 4 bases; bases outside gene matches: 6. The germline V gene has CDR1 SGHRS and CDR2 YFSETQ. CDR3 loop: CASSLTGGANYNEQFF. CDR3 sequence (DNA): TGCGCCAGCAGCTTGACAGGGGGCGCAAATTACAATGAGCAGTTCTTC.

This chain uses TRBV30 with TRBJ1-5; TRBD1 might be the D (6 bases). Germline CDR1 is GTSNPN and CDR2 is SVGIG (reference sequence). V shed 1 base and J shed 2 bases, with 6 bases lying between them. This CDR3 has 13 amino acids. The CDR3 coding sequence is TGTGCCTGGAGTGCAGGGGGCAATCAGCCCCAGCATTTT. Amino acid sequence: CAWSAGGNQPQHF.

This clone was seen a handful of times. Written as DNA, the CDR3 is TGTGCCAGCAGCCCGCACGTACAGGGGGCCAGAGCCGAAAAACTGTTTTTT. Residues: CASSPHVQGARAEKLFF. The chain uses TRBV7-2 and TRBJ1-4; TRBD1 aligns across 9 bases. Germline-derived CDR1 and CDR2 are SGHTA and FQGNSA. The V gene end was trimmed by 5 bases and the J gene end by 8 bases; junction bases not matched to a gene: 15. The CDR3 is 17 amino acids. Complete variable domain (other parts from reference TRBV7-2 and TRBJ1-4): GAGVSQSPSNKVTEKGKDVELRCDPISGHTALYWYRQSLGQGLEFLIYFQGNSAPDKSGLPSDRFSAERTGGSVSTLTIQRTQQEDSAVYLCASSPHVQGARAEKLFFGSGTQLSVL.

In its sample, this clone was seen a few times. This chain links TRBV14 with TRBJ2-7; maybe TRBD2 (6 bases). The V end lost 0 bases, the J end lost 5 bases, and 20 bases lay between the germline ends. From germline, CDR1 is SGHDN and CDR2 FVKESK. CDR3 length: 17 amino acids. The CDR3: CASSQDTLSGGYNEQYF. The CDR3 DNA reads TGTGCCAGCAGCCAAGATACCCTCAGCGGAGGGTACAACGAGCAGTACTTC.

This clone turned up a few times. The genes are TRBV27 and TRBJ2-7; tentatively, D is TRBD1 (6 bases). The CDR3 is 19 residues long. V was pared by 6 bases and J by 4 bases, with 31 bases between. Germline-derived CDR1 and CDR2 are MNHEY and SMNVEV (reference sequence). CDR3 in amino acids: CASRPTTFTGTLRTYEQYF. DNA for the CDR3: TGTGCCAGCAGACCGACCACGTTCACCGGGACACTCAGAACGTACGAGCAGTACTTC.

This clone has a handful of counts. V gene TRBV11-2 combines with J gene TRBJ2-3; D gene ambiguous. CDR3 length: 14 amino acids. Looked up from germline, CDR1 is SGHAT and CDR2 is FQNNGV. V was trimmed by 1 base and J by 1 base, leaving 6 bases between them. The CDR3 bases are TGTGCCAGCAGCTTAGGGAGTCGCACAGATACGCAGTATTTT. Protein: CASSLGSRTDTQYF.

As to this clone: This sample also contains other DNA sequences that code for the same CDR3. This chain links TRBV9 with TRBJ1-1; D ambiguous. The CDR3 length is 14 residues. Trimming removed 0 bases at V and 0 bases at J, with 6 bases between. Germline V CDR1 and CDR2: SGDLS, YYNGEE. The CDR3 region is CASSVGQMNTEAFF. The CDR3 coding sequence is TGTGCCAGCAGCGTAGGGCAGATGAACACTGAAGCTTTCTTT.

This chain uses TRBV4-1 with TRBJ1-3, with 9 positions matching TRBD1. The germline V gene encodes CDR1 MGHRA and CDR2 YSYEKL. CDR3 length equals 14 residues. V lost 3 bases and J lost 8; bases outside the gene matches: 5. CDR3 in amino acids: CASSHRDRVDTIYF. The CDR3 DNA is TGCGCCAGCAGCCACCGGGACAGGGTGGACACCATATATTTT.

This clone showed up just a few times. The V call is TRBV28, the J call TRBJ2-6; D call uncertain. Trimming removed 5 bases at V and 0 bases at J, with 8 bases between. The CDR3 loop spans 15 amino acids. Per germline, CDR1 MDHEN and CDR2 SYDVKM. This CDR3 reads CASSAPGSGANVLTF. In nucleotides, the CDR3 is TGTGCCAGCAGTGCCCCCGGCTCTGGGGCCAACGTCCTGACTTTC. Supplemented by reference TRBV28 and TRBJ2-6, the full variable domain reads DVKVTQSSRYLVKRTGEKVFLECVQDMDHENMFWYRQDPGLGLRLIYFSYDVKMKEKGDIPEGYSVSREKKERFSLILESASTNQTSMYLCASSAPGSGANVLTFGAGSRLTVL.

This clone was recorded a few times. The chain has TRBV2 and TRBJ1-2; a possible D gene is TRBD1 (5 bases). CDR3 length: 14 amino acids. Germline CDR1 and CDR2: SNHLY and FYNNEI. The V gene lost 7 bases and the J gene lost 4 bases, with 16 bases spanning the gap. The chain's CDR3 is CASTILTESYGYTF. The CDR3 DNA is TGTGCCAGCACCATTCTGACAGAATCCTATGGCTACACCTTC.

This clone was observed a handful of times. V is TRBV29-1 and J is TRBJ2-7; 9 nucleotides agree with TRBD2. Trimming at V came to 4 bases and at J to 4 bases, leaving 5 bases not matched to a gene. CDR1 and CDR2 from the germline V gene are SQVTM and ANQGSEA. The CDR3 has 13 amino acids. The DNA of the CDR3 is TGCAGCGTTGCCGTTAGCGGGAGTTACGAGCAGTACTTC. This translates into CSVAVSGSYEQYF.